This T cell receptor beta chain is drawn from a study of memory CD4+ T cells and cytomegalovirus serostatus. Single viable CD3+CD4+CD8-CD45RO+ cells were sorted as the memory CD4+ T cells. This CDR3 comprises 16 residues. Germline loops: CDR1 SNHLY, CDR2 FYNNEI. The V and J ends lost 6 bases and 3 bases, in that order; junction bases with no gene match: 9. This clone was recorded a few times. Assay: immunoSEQ multiplex PCR; the TCRdb copy retains only in-frame clones and omits some. Counted here are under 75,000 clones, around 82% occurring once; the ten biggest clones make up 0.5% to 0.6%. The sample was memory CD4+ T cells from blood. This TCR came from an adult in good health and CMV-seronegative. Some clones in this sample may be carry-over from other donors' samples. The chain employs TRBV2 and TRBJ1-2, with TRBD1 matching over 11 bases. CDR3 sequence: CASSLGQGALDYGYTF. The CDR3 DNA reads as TGTGCCAGCAGCCTCGGACAGGGGGCTTTAGACTATGGCTACACCTTC.